This T cell receptor (beta chain) comes out of a study of blood T cell repertoires in COVID-19. On the study more broadly: The samples span acute and convalescent COVID-19 from the United States, Italy and Spain.

Under the authors' procedure: From reference gene primer amplification, estimates of nucleated cell counts were derived. Here immunoSEQ multiplex PCR was the method, and the copy in TCRdb shows in-frame clones only, minus some. The V and J calls and the clone size are those of that table, but D and trimming were determined from the DNA. This table holds more than 100,000 clones, roughly 89% found once. The CDR3 length is 15 residues. V was shortened by 0 bases and J by 2 bases, with 12 bases between the two germline ends. Germline CDR1 is SGDLS and CDR2 is YYNGEE. What was sequenced was peripheral blood. V and J are TRBV9 and TRBJ2-7; D gene uncertain. This receptor was obtained from an older woman with COVID-19, enrolled during active disease. CDR3 sequence reads: CASSVGGGRAYEQYF. The CDR3, as DNA: TGTGCCAGCAGCGTAGGAGGCGGCCGAGCCTACGAGCAGTACTTC. The whole variable domain, remainder taken from reference TRBV9 and TRBJ2-7, is DSGVTQTPKHLITATGQRVTLRCSPRSGDLSVYWYQQSLDQGLQFLIQYYNGEERAKGNILERFSAQQFPDLHSELNLSSLELGDSALYFCASSVGGGRAYEQYFGPGTRLTVT.